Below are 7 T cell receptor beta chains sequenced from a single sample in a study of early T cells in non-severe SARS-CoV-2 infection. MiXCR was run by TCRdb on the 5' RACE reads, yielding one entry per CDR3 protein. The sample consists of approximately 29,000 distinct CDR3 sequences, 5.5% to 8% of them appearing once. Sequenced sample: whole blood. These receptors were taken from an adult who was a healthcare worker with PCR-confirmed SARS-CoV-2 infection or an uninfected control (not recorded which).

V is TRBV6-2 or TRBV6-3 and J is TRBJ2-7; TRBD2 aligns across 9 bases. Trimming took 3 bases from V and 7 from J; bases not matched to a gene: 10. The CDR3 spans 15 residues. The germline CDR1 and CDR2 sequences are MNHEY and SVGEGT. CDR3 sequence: CASSYDLAGKEEQYF. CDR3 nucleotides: TGTGCCAGCAGTTATGATCTAGCGGGAAAGGAAGAGCAGTACTTC.

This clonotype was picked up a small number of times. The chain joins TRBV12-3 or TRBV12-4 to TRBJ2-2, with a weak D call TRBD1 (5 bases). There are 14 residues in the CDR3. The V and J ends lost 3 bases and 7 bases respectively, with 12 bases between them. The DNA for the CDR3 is TGTGCCAGCAGTTTCACCAGGGCCCACGGGGAGCTGTTTTTT. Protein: CASSFTRAHGELFF.

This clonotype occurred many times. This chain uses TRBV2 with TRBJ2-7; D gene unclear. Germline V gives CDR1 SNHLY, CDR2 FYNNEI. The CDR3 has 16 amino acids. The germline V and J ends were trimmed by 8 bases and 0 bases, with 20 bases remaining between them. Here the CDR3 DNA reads TGTGCCAGCCTTGTAAGTGGGCCCGCGAGCTCCTACGAGCAGTACTTC. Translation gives CASLVSGPASSYEQYF.

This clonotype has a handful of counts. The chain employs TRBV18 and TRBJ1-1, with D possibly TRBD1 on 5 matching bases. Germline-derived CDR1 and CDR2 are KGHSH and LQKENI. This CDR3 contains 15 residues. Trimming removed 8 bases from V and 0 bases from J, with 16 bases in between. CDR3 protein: CASIGEQGMNTEAFF. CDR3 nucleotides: TGTGCCAGCATCGGGGAGCAGGGTATGAACACTGAAGCTTTCTTT.

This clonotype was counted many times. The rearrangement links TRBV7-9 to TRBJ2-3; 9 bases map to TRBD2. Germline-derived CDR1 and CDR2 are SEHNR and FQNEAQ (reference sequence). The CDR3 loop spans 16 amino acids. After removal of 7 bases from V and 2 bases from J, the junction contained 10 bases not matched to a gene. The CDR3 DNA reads TGTGCCAGCACCCTAAGGCTAGCGGGGAACACAGATACGCAGTATTTT. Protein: CASTLRLAGNTDTQYF.

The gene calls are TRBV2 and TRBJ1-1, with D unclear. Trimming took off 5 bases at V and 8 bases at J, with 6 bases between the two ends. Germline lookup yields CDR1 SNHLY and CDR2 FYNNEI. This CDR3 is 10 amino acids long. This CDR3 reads CASSLGEAFF. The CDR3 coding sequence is TGTGCCAGCAGTTTGGGGGAAGCTTTCTTT.

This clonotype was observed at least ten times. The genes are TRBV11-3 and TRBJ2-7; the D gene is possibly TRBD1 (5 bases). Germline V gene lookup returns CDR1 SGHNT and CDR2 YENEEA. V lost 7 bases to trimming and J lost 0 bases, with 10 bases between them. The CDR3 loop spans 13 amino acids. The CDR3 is CASTSDSSYEQYF. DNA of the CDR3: TGTGCCAGCACCAGTGACAGCTCCTACGAGCAGTACTTC.